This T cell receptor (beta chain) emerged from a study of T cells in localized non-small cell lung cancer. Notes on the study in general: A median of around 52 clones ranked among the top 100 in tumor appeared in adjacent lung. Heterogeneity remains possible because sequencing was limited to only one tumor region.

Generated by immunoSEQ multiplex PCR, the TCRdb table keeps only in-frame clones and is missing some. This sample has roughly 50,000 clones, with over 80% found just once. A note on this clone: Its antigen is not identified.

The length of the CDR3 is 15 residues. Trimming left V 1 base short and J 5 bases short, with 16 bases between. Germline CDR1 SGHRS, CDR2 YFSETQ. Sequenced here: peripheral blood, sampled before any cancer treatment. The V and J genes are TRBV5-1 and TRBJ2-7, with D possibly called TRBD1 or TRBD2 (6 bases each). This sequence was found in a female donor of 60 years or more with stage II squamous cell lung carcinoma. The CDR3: CASSLTGAAGHEQYF. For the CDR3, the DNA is TGCGCCAGCAGCTTGACGGGGGCAGCCGGCCACGAGCAGTACTTC.